A selection of T cell receptor beta chains follows, all from one sample in a study of blood T cell repertoires in COVID-19. Sequencing was performed with immunoSEQ multiplex PCR; in TCRdb, only in-frame clones are kept and a portion is missing. Altogether a few hundred thousand clones are present, roughly 84% being singletons, with the ten largest covering about 7%. Sequences were obtained from PBMCs or T cells enriched from blood (not recorded which). These receptors all stem from a woman between 45 and 65 years old who had been exposed to COVID-19. The CDR3 runs from the conserved cysteine through the conserved F or W. A D gene is named only where the DNA matches it firmly. Expanded clones are given a class, and other clones once, few, many or no size at all.

d_call | j_call | cdr3_length | clone_size | v_call | cdr3_aa | cdr3_nt
NA | TRBJ1-1 | 15 | NA | TRBV19 | CASSTRGSGNTEAFF | TGTGCCAGTAGTACCCGCGGGTCCGGGAACACTGAAGCTTTCTTT
NA | TRBJ1-5 | 19 | NA | TRBV4-1 | CASSQEAGTPVGVNQPQHF | TGCGCCAGCAGCCAAGAGGCCGGAACTCCGGTAGGAGTCAATCAGCCCCAGCATTTT
NA | TRBJ1-2 | 15 | NA | TRBV18 | CASSPSTRPAYGYTF | TGTGCCAGCTCACCCTCGACCAGGCCGGCCTATGGCTACACCTTC
TRBD1 | TRBJ1-1 | 13 | NA | TRBV6-5 | CASVNRGATEAFF | TGTGCCAGCGTCAACAGGGGGGCCACTGAAGCTTTCTTT
TRBD2 | TRBJ2-1 | 15 | NA | TRBV18 | CASSPLAGIYNEQFF | TGTGCCAGCTCACCTCTAGCGGGGATCTACAATGAGCAGTTCTTC
TRBD1 | TRBJ2-7 | 14 | NA | TRBV18 | CASSPETGTHEQYF | TGTGCCAGCTCACCAGAGACAGGGACCCACGAGCAGTACTTC
NA | TRBJ2-7 | 16 | NA | TRBV28 | CASSLAGAGATYEQYF | TGTGCCAGCAGTTTGGCGGGGGCGGGGGCCACCTACGAGCAGTACTTC
NA | TRBJ2-7 | 13 | NA | TRBV28 | CASSSSTRDEQYF | TGTGCCAGCAGTTCATCGACAAGAGACGAGCAGTACTTC
NA | TRBJ1-4 | 15 | NA | TRBV10-3 | CAISEEGTTNEKLFF | TGTGCCATCAGTGAGGAGGGTACAACTAATGAAAAACTGTTTTTT
NA | TRBJ1-3 | 14 | NA | TRBV6-5 | CASMKGDSGNTIYF | TGTGCCAGCATGAAAGGGGACTCTGGAAACACCATATATTTT
TRBD2 | TRBJ2-7 | 13 | NA | TRBV12-3/TRBV12-4 | CASRTGGSYEQYF | TGTGCCAGCAGGACGGGGGGCTCCTACGAGCAGTACTTC
TRBD1 | TRBJ1-1 | 12 | once | TRBV5-4 | CASSPDRGRAFF | TGTGCCAGCAGCCCGGACAGGGGGCGGGCTTTCTTT
NA | TRBJ2-7 | 15 | NA | TRBV7-2 | CASSLDSFPSGEQYF | TGTGCCAGCAGCTTAGATAGCTTCCCTTCCGGGGAGCAGTACTTC
TRBD2 | TRBJ2-5 | 16 | NA | TRBV2 | CASSPGTSGVQETQYF | TGTGCCAGCAGTCCCGGGACTAGCGGTGTCCAAGAGACCCAGTACTTC
NA | TRBJ2-5 | 12 | NA | TRBV19 | CASSMRGETQYF | TGTGCCAGTAGTATGAGGGGGGAGACCCAGTACTTC
TRBD1 | TRBJ1-1 | 15 | NA | TRBV27 | CASGRQGSLNTEAFF | TGTGCCAGCGGCAGACAGGGGAGCTTGAACACTGAAGCTTTCTTT
NA | TRBJ2-7 | 13 | NA | TRBV20-1 | CSASKVGTGEQYF | TGCAGTGCTAGTAAGGTAGGAACGGGCGAGCAGTACTTC
NA | TRBJ2-5 | 15 | NA | TRBV19 | CASSMAWNREETQYF | TGTGCCAGTAGTATGGCGTGGAACAGGGAGGAGACCCAGTACTTC
TRBD1 | TRBJ1-1 | 18 | NA | TRBV5-6 | CASSLGQGVVSVNTEAFF | TGTGCCAGCAGCTTGGGTCAGGGGGTCGTCTCGGTGAACACTGAAGCTTTCTTT
NA | TRBJ2-7 | 11 | NA | TRBV18 | CASSIENEQYF | TGTGCCAGCTCAATAGAGAACGAGCAGTACTTC
TRBD2 | TRBJ2-5 | 14 | few | TRBV2 | CASSESGNRETQYF | TGTGCCAGCAGTGAAAGCGGGAACCGAGAGACCCAGTACTTC
TRBD1 | TRBJ1-4 | 14 | NA | TRBV27 | CASSSGQGPLELFF | TGTGCCAGCAGTTCCGGACAGGGCCCCCTAGAACTGTTTTTT
NA | TRBJ1-3 | 15 | NA | TRBV6-2/TRBV6-3 | CASSSPSIRRNTIYF | TGTGCCAGCAGTTCTCCCTCCATCAGGAGGAACACCATATATTTT
NA | TRBJ1-1 | 16 | NA | TRBV3-1/TRBV3-2 | CASSHKRGRMNTEAFF | TGTGCCAGCAGCCATAAGCGGGGACGGATGAACACTGAAGCTTTCTTT
NA | TRBJ2-6 | 16 | NA | TRBV11-2 | CASSRESGSGANVLTF | TGTGCCAGCAGCCGAGAATCAGGCTCTGGGGCCAACGTCCTGACTTTC
TRBD1 | TRBJ2-2 | 16 | NA | TRBV11-3 | CASSLGTGGSTGELFF | TGTGCCAGCAGCTTAGGGACAGGGGGTAGCACCGGGGAGCTGTTTTTT
NA | TRBJ2-5 | 14 | NA | TRBV12-5 | CASALAQGQETQYF | TGTGCTAGTGCTTTGGCCCAGGGACAAGAGACCCAGTACTTC